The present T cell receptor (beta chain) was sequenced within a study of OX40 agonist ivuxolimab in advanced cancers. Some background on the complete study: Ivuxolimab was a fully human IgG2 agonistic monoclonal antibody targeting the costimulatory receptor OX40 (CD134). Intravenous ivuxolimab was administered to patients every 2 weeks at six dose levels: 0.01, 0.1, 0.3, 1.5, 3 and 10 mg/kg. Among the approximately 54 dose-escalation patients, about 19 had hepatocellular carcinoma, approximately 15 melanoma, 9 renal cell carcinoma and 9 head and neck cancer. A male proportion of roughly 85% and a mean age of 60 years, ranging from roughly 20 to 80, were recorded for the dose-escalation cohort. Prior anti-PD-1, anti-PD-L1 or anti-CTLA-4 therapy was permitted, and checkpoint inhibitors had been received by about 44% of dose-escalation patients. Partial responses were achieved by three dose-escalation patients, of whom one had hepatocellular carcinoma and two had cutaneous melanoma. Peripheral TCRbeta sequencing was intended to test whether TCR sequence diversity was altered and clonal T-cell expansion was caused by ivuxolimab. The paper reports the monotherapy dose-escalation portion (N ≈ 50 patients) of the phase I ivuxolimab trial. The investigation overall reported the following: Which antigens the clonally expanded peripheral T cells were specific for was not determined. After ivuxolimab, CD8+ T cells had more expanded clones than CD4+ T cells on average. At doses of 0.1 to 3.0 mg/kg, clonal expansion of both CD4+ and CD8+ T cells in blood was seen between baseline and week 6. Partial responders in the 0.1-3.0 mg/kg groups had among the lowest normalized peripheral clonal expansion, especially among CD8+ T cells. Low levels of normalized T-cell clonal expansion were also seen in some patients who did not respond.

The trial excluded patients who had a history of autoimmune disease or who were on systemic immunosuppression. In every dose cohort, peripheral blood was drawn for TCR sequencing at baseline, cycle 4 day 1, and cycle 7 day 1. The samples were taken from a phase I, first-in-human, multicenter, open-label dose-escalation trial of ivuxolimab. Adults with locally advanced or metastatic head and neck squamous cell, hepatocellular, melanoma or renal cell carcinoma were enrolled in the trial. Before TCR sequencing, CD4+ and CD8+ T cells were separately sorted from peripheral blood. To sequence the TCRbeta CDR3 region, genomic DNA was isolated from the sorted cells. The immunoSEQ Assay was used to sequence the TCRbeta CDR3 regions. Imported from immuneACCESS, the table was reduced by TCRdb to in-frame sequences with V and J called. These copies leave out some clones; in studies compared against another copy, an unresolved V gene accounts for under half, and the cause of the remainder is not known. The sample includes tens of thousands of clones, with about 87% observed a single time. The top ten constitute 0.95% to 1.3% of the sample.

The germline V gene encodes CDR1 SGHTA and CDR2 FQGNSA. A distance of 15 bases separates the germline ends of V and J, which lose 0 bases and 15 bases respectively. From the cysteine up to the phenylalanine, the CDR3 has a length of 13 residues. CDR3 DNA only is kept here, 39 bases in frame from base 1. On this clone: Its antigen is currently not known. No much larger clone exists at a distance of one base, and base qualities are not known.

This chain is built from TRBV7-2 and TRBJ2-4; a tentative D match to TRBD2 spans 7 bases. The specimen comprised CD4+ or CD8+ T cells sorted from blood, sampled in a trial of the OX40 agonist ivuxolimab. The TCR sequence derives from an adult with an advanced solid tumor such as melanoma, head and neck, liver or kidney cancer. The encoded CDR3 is CASSLAGPGGRYF. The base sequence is TGTGCCAGCAGCTTAGCCGGTCCGGGGGGCCGGTACTTC.